This note documents a single T cell receptor (beta chain) sequence. The data were produced by immunoSEQ multiplex PCR, yet TCRdb's version contains in-frame clones alone and is incomplete. The sample yields 45,000 to 65,000 clones, about 90% seen once. CDR1 and CDR2 (germline): LNHDA, SQIVND (reference sequence). The V gene lost 1 base and the J gene lost 3 bases, with 11 bases spanning the gap. The CDR3 length is 15 residues. The data are from a study of T cell changes during pregnancy in multiple sclerosis. Here the sequenced sample was CD4+ T cells from peripheral blood mononuclear cells, taken after pregnancy. This receptor was identified in a female donor with multiple sclerosis, enrolled in a pregnancy study. This chain connects TRBV19 to TRBJ2-3; tentatively, D is TRBD1 (6 bases). CDR3 nucleotides: TGTGCCAGTAGTATAGGGTCCGGGACAACAGATACGCAGTATTTT. Translated: CASSIGSGTTDTQYF.